The sequence of this T cell receptor beta chain was determined in a study of cytomegalovirus exposure and HLA in healthy donors. Study-wide points: Presence/absence analyses assumed roughly uniform sequencing depth across donors. A later look showed TCR association rates differing by HLA locus, highest for DRB1 and lowest for HLA-C.

Both 60 Vbeta primers and 13 Jbeta primers went into the PCR. Repertoires were generated with immunoSEQ multiplex PCR, while TCRdb's copy carries only in-frame clones and drops some. The sample consists of 150,000 to 200,000 clones, around 82% of them appearing once. With respect to this clone: The antigen is undetermined.

Sequenced material: PBMCs. The sequence derives from a boy between 10 and 17 years old in good health and CMV-seronegative.

The CDR3 is CATSRGTLLQETQYF. CDR3 in DNA: TGTGCCACCAGCAGAGGGACACTCCTCCAAGAGACCCAGTACTTC. The rearrangement joins TRBV15 to TRBJ2-5; weak D call: TRBD1 (5 bases). The CDR3 loop spans 15 amino acids. Looked up from germline, CDR1 is LNHNV and CDR2 is YYDKDF (reference sequence). V lost 1 base to trimming and J lost 1 base, with 10 bases between them.